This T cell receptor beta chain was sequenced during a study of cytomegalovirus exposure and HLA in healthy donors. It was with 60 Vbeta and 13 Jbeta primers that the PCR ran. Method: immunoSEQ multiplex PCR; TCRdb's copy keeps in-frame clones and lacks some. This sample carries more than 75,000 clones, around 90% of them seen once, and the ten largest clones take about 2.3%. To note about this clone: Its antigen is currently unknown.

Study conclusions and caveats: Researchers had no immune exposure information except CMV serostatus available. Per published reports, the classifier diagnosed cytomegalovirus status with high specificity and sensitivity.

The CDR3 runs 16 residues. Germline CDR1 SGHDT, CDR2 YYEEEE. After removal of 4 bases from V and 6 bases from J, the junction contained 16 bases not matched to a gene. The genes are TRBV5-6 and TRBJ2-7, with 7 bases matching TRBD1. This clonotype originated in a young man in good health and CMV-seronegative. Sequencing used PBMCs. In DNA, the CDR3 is TGTGCCAGCAGCACCGTGACAGGGATCGTAATGGGCGAGCAGTACTTC. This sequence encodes CASSTVTGIVMGEQYF.